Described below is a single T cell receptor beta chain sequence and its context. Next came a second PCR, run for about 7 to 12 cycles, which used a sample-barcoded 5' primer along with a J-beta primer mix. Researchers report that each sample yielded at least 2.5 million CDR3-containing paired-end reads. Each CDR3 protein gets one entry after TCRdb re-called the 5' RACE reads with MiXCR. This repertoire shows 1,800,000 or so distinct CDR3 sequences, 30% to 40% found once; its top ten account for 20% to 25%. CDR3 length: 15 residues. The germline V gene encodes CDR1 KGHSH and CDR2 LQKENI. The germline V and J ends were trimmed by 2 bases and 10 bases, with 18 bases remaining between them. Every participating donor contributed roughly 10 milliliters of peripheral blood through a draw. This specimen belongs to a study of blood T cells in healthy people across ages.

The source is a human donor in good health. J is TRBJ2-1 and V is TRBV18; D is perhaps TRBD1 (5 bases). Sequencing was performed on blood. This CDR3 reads CASSPGAGSPGEQFF. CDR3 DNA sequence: TGTGCCAGCTCACCAGGGGCCGGTTCTCCCGGGGAGCAGTTCTTC. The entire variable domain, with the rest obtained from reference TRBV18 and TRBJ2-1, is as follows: NAGVMQNPRHLVRRRGQEARLRCSPMKGHSHVYWYRQLPEEGLKFMVYLQKENIIDESGMPKERFSAEFPKEGPSILRIQQVVRGDSAAYFCASSPGAGSPGEQFFGPGTRLTVL.